Reported below is one TCR beta chain. The target antigen is unknown. MiXCR, run by TCRdb on the reads, gives a single entry per CDR3 protein. This sample has about 250,000 distinct CDR3 sequences, with 9% to 15% found just once. This CDR3 contains 19 residues. CDR1 and CDR2 (germline): DFQATT, SNEGSKA (reference sequence). Deletions cut 5 bases from V and 2 bases from J, with 30 bases between. These data belong to a study of T cell repertoires in cytomegalovirus infection. Study summary: Signatures in public TCR beta sequences pointed to both CMV infection and matching HLA type. Study outcomes and limitations: Pooled public TCR beta family frequency picked out CMV carriers with the relevant HLA. HLA-C-restricted, CMV-specific TCR beta clonotypes were dominant ex vivo.

The clonotype originates from a human donor in good health (CMV status not recorded). Some clones in this sample may be carry-over from other donors' samples. The sample was PBMCs. This chain joins TRBV20-1 and TRBJ1-2; maybe TRBD1 (5 bases). The CDR3 sequence is CSALPRGPEKFRRNYGYTF. In DNA form, the CDR3 reads TGCAGTGCTCTGCCCCGGGGACCGGAGAAATTTCGCAGGAACTATGGCTACACCTTC.